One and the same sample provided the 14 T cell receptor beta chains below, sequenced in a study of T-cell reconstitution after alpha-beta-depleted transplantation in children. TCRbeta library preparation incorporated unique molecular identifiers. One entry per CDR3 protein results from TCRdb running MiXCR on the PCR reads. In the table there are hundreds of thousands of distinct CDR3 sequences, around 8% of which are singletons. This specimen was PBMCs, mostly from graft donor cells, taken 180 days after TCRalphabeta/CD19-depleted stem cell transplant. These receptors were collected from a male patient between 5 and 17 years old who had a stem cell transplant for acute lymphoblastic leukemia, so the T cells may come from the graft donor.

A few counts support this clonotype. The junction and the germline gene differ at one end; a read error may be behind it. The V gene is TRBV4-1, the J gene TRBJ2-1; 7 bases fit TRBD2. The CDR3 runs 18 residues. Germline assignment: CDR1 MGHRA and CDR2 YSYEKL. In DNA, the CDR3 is TGCGCCAGCAGCCAAGTCTGGGGGGGGGGAACTGAATACAATGACCAGTTCTTC. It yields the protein CASSQVWGGGTEYNDQFF.

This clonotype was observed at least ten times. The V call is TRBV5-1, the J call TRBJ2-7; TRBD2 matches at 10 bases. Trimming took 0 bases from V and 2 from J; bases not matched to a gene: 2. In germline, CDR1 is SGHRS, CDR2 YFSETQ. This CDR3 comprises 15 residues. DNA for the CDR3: TGCGCCAGCAGCTTGGAAGCGGGAGGGACCTACGAGCAGTACTTC. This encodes CASSLEAGGTYEQYF.

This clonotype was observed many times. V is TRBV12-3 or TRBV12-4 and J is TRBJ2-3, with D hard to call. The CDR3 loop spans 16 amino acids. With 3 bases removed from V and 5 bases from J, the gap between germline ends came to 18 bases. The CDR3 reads CASSFWLRSSKDTQYF. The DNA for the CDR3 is TGTGCCAGCAGTTTTTGGCTACGGAGCAGTAAAGATACGCAGTATTTT.

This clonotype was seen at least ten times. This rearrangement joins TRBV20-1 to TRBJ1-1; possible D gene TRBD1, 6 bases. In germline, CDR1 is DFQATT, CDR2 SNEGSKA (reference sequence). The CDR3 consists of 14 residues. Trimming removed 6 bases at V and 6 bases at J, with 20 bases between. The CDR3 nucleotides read TGCAGTGCAAATCCCCGGGGGCCGGTGGCTGAAGCTTTCTTT. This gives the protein CSANPRGPVAEAFF.

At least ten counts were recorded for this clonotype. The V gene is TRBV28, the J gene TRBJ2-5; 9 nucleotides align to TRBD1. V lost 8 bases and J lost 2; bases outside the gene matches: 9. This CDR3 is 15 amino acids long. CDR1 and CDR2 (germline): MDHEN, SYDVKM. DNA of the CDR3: TGTGCCAGCTCATGGACGACAGGGGGTCAAGAGACCCAGTACTTC. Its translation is CASSWTTGGQETQYF.

CDR3 sequence: CASSMRTHNNEQFF. The CDR3 bases are TGTGCCAGTAGTATGAGGACACACAACAATGAGCAGTTCTTC. The chain has TRBV19 and TRBJ2-1; perhaps TRBD1 as D (5 bases). With 3 bases removed from V and 5 bases from J, the gap between germline ends came to 11 bases. This CDR3 comprises 14 residues. CDR1 is LNHDA, CDR2 SQIVND, per germline (reference sequence).

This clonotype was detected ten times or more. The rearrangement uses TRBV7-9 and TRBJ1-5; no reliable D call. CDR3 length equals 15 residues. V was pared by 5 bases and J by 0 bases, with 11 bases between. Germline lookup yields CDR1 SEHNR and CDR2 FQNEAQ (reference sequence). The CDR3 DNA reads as TGTGCCAGCAGCACGGACGGGAATAGCAATCAGCCCCAGCATTTT. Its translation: CASSTDGNSNQPQHF.

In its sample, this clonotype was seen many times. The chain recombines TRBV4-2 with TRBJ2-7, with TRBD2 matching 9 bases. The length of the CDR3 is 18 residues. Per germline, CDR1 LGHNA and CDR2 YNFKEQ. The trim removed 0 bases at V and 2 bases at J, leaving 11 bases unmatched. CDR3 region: CASSQEAAAGGPPYEQYF. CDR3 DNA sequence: TGTGCCAGCAGCCAAGAAGCGGCAGCGGGAGGCCCCCCCTACGAGCAGTACTTC.

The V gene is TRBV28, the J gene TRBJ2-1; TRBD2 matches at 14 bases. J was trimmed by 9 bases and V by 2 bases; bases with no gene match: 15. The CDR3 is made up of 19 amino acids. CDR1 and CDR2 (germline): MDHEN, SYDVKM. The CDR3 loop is CASSLSSRRGTSGRVEQFF. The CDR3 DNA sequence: TGTGCCAGCAGTTTAAGCAGTAGGAGGGGGACTAGCGGGAGAGTTGAGCAGTTCTTC.

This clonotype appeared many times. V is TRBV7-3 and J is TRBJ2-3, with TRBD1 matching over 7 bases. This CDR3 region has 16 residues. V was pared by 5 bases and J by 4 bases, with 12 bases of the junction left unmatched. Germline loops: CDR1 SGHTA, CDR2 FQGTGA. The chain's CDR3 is CASSPGTVLTPDTQYF. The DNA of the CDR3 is TGTGCCAGCAGCCCCGGGACAGTTTTAACCCCAGATACGCAGTATTTT. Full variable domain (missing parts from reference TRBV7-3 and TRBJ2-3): GAGVSQTPSNKVTEKGKYVELRCDPISGHTALYWYRQSLGQGPEFLIYFQGTGAADDSGLPNDRFFAVRPEGSVSTLKIQRTERGDSAVYLCASSPGTVLTPDTQYFGPGTRLTVL.

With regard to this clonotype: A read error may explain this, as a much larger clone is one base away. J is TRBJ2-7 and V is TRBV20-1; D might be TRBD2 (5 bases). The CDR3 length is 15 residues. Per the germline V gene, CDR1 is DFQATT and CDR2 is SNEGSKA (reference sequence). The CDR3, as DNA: TGCGGTGCTAGCTCTCTTAACGGGGAGACCTACGAGCAGTACTTC. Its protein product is CGASSLNGETYEQYF.

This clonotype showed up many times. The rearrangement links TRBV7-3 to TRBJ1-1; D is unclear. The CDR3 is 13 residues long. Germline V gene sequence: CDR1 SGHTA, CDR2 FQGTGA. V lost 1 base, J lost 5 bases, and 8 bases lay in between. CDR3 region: CASSLIPRTEAFF. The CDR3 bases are TGTGCCAGCAGCTTAATCCCAAGGACTGAAGCTTTCTTT.

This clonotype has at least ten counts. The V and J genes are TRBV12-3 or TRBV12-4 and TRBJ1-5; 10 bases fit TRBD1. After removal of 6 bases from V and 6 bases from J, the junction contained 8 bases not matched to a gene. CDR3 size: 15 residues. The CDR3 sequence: CASSRGQGVAQPQHF. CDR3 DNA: TGTGCCAGCAGCCGAGGACAGGGGGTCGCTCAGCCCCAGCATTTT.

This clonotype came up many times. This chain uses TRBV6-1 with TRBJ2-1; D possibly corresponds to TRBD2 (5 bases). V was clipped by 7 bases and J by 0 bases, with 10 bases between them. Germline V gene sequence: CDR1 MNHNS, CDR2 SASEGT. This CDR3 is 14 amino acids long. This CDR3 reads CASKDWSSYNEQFF. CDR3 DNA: TGTGCCAGCAAGGACTGGAGCTCCTACAATGAGCAGTTCTTC.